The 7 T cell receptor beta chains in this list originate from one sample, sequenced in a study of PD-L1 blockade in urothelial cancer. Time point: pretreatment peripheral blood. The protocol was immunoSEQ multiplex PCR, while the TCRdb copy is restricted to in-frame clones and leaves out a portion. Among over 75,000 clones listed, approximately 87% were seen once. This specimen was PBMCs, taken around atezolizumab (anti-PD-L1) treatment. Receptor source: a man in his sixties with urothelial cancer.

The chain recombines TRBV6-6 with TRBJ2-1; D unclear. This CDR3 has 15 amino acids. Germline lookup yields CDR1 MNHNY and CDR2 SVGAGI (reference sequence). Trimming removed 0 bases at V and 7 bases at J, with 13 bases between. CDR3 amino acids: CASSYSRLRRNEQFF. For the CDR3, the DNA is TGTGCCAGCAGTTACTCGAGATTGCGCAGGAATGAGCAGTTCTTC.

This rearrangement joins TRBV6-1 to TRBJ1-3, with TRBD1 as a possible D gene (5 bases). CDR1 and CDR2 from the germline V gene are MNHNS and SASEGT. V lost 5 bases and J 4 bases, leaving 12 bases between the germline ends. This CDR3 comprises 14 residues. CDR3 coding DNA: TGTGCCAGCAGTTATGACAGTGGAGGAAACACCATATATTTT. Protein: CASSYDSGGNTIYF.

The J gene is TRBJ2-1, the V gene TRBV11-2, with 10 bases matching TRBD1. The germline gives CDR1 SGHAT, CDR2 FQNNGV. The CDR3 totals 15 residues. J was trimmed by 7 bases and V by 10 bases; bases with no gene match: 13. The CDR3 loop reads CATPKGTGAWNEQFF. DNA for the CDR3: TGTGCCACCCCGAAAGGGACAGGGGCCTGGAATGAGCAGTTCTTC.

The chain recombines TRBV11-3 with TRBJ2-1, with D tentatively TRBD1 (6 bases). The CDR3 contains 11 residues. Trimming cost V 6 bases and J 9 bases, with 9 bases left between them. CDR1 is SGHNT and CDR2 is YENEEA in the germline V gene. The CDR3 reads CASRVGGEQFF. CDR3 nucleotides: TGTGCCAGCAGGGTAGGGGGTGAGCAGTTCTTC. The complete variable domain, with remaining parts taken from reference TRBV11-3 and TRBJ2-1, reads EAGVVQSPRYKIIEKKQPVAFWCNPISGHNTLYWYLQNLGQGPELLIRYENEEAVDDSQLPKDRFSAERLKGVDSTLKIQPAELGDSAVYLCASRVGGEQFFGPGTRLTVL.

CDR3 coding DNA: TGTGCCATCAGTGGCCCCGACAGGGCCTCTGGAAACACCATATATTTT. This sequence encodes CAISGPDRASGNTIYF. The gene calls are TRBV10-3 and TRBJ1-3, with 7 bases identical to TRBD1. The germline CDR1 and CDR2 sequences are ENHRY and SYGVKD. J was trimmed by 0 bases and V by 4 bases; bases with no gene match: 6. The CDR3 is 16 amino acids.

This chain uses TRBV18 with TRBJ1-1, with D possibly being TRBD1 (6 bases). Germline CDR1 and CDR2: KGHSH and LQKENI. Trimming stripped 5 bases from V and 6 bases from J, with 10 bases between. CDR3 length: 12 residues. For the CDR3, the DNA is TGTGCCAGCTCATACAGGACAGCTGAAGCTTTCTTT. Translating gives CASSYRTAEAFF.

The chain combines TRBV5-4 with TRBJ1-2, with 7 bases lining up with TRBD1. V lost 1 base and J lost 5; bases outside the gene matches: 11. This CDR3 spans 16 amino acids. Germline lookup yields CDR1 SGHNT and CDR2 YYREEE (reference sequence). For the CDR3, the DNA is TGTGCCAGCAGCTTGAGAGCCTACAGGGGAGATTATGGCTACACCTTC. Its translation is CASSLRAYRGDYGYTF.